The following is a TCR beta chain sequence with its context. The target antigen is unknown. This sample is part of a study of response to subunit inactivated influenza vaccine. Study-level findings and limits: The authors put forward the suggestion that each seasonal influenza vaccination may bring in only a limited number of new T cells.

Germline CDR1 and CDR2: SGHRS and YFSETQ. Trimming took off 3 bases at V and 2 bases at J, with 12 bases between the two ends. This CDR3 comprises 15 residues. MiXCR, applied by TCRdb to the RT-PCR reads, yields one record per CDR3 protein. Among about 520,000 distinct CDR3 sequences listed, about 25% were seen once. Sequencing was performed on CD4+ T cells sorted from PBMCs, taken roughly 5 days after vaccination. This chain joins TRBV5-1 and TRBJ1-3; D call uncertain. The source is a man between 50 and 59 years old who received an inactivated influenza vaccine. The CDR3 loop is CASSWWGNPGNTIYF. In DNA form, the CDR3 reads TGCGCCAGCAGCTGGTGGGGTAATCCTGGAAACACCATATATTTT.